This TCR beta chain was recorded in a study of beta chain features in type 1 diabetes. V lost 6 bases, J lost 2 bases, and 4 bases lay in between. The CDR3 totals 11 residues. CDR1 MGHDK and CDR2 SYGVNS come from the germline V gene. Study-level points and caveats: PCR might favor shorter templates, equally in patients and controls. cDNA sequencing could over-represent cells with high TCR expression.

On this clone: The antigen is not known.

Every isolated RNA sample was fully reverse transcribed, so sequencing captured expressed TCRB transcripts. Method: immunoSEQ multiplex PCR; TCRdb's copy keeps in-frame clones and lacks some. The sample shows about 230,000 clones, 9.6% of them seen only once. Sample: naive CD4+ T cells from blood. The source is a woman aged 18-29 years in good health. J is TRBJ2-5 and V is TRBV25-1; D gene uncertain. CDR3 region: CASSLQETQYF. Here the CDR3 DNA reads TGTGCCAGCAGCCTACAAGAGACCCAGTACTTC.